This TCR beta chain appears in the sequencing data of a study of shared clonotypes between healthy human individuals. Findings of the study overall: Having only a few donors restricted how much genetic and exposure-history diversity was captured.

Splitting of each subset's genomic DNA was done evenly across several immunoSEQ plates. Original methodology: Filtering was not the same, since immunoSEQ gave junction-only sequences without quality scores. Measured with immunoSEQ multiplex PCR; TCRdb has only the in-frame clones, and not every one. The V and J calls and clone size come from that table; D and trimming were worked out from the DNA. Counted here are approximately 500,000 clones, 75% to 80% occurring once; the ten biggest clones make up around 12%. Unsorted samples, those not sorted, used 75 million to 90 million PBMCs for genomic DNA. The CDR3 runs to 16 residues. Germline loops: CDR1 SGHRS, CDR2 YFSETQ. With V trimmed by 3 bases and J by 0 bases, 5 bases remained unmatched. Comments on this clone: The antigen is undetermined. Other DNA sequences in this sample translate to the same CDR3.

The specimen sequenced was PBMCs. This TCR was recovered from a woman aged 40 to 50 in good health. Some clones in this sample may be carry-over from other donors' samples. The chain uses TRBV5-1 and TRBJ1-1; 10 nucleotides agree with TRBD1. As DNA, the CDR3 is TGCGCCAGCAGCTCCGGGACAGGGGTTCTGAACACTGAAGCTTTCTTT. This translates into CASSSGTGVLNTEAFF.